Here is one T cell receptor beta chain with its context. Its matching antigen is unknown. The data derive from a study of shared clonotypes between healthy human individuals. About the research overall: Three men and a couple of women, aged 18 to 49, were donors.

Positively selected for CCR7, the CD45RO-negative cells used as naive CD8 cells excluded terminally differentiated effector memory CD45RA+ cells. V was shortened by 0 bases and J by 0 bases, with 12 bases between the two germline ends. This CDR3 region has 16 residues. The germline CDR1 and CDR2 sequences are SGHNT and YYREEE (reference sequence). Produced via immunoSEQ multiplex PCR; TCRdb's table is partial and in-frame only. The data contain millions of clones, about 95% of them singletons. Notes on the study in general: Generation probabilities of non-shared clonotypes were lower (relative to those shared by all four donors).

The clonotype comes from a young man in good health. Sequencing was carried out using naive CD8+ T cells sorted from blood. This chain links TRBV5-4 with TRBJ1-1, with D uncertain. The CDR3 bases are TGTGCCAGCAGCTTGGGCGTGGCGTCCATGAACACTGAAGCTTTCTTT. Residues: CASSLGVASMNTEAFF.